This T cell receptor (beta chain) came from a study of blood T cell repertoires in COVID-19. Study as a whole: T cells, B-cell-depleted T cells, or PBMCs supplied cDNA or gDNA.

There are 17 residues in the CDR3. The V and J ends lost 6 bases and 4 bases, in that order; junction bases with no gene match: 13. The repertoire was sequenced with immunoSEQ multiplex PCR; TCRdb's copy has only in-frame clones and lacks some. The table has approximately 97,000 clones, roughly 90% seen once; the top ten hold 15% to 20%. This chain uses TRBV6-7 with TRBJ2-1; TRBD1 matches 9 bases. TRBV6-7 is identified as an open reading frame with a role that is uncertain. This TCR came from an elderly woman with acute or convalescent COVID-19. Sequences were obtained from peripheral blood. The DNA for the CDR3 is TGTGCCAGCAGAACGGGGAACAGGGGGCAGAGTTACAATGAGCAGTTCTTC. It is translated as CASRTGNRGQSYNEQFF.